This T cell receptor (beta chain) comes out of a study of CXCR3-negative and CXCR3-positive naive CD8 T cells. Points on this clonotype: No antigen is known for it.

Preparation of TRB cDNA libraries relied on 5' RACE carrying UMI labels. TCRdb re-called the 5' RACE reads, yielding one record per CDR3 amino acid sequence without DNA. The record lists tens of thousands of distinct CDR3 sequences, of which the ten most abundant hold roughly 10%. Study-wide points: Both of the naive subsets showed about the same high diversity, but memory CD8+ cells had much less.

The V gene's germline CDR1 is MRHNA and CDR2 SNTAGT. The CDR3 is made up of 16 amino acids. The clonotype originates from a human donor in good health. Some clones in this sample may be carry-over from other donors' samples. Sequences were obtained from memory CD8+ T cells from blood. J is TRBJ2-1 and V is TRBV6-4; the D gene TCRdb calls, TRBD1, cannot be checked with no DNA. The CDR3 loop reads CASSDSGTGDISEQFF.